This T cell receptor (beta chain) was identified during a study of low-dose radiotherapy and immunotherapy resistance in tumors. This clonotype was counted many times. Indicated time point: before trial treatment. Germline V CDR1 and CDR2: GTSNPN, SVGIG (reference sequence). The CDR3 is 13 amino acids. V lost 5 bases, J lost 0 bases, and 9 bases lay in between. TRAV- and TRBV-specific primers were used for first-strand cDNA, which covered alpha and beta chains. The TCRs were subjected to amplification over 20 PCR cycles employing a constant-region primer in conjunction with a V-primer adapter. TCRdb ran MiXCR on the reads and lists one entry per CDR3 protein. Of some 85,000 distinct CDR3 sequences listed, 18% are singletons.

The sample consisted of PBMCs, taken before treatment. The TCR was taken from a male donor with prostate cancer. The J gene is TRBJ2-3, the V gene TRBV30; no reliable D call. The CDR3 is CAWRFRSTDTQYF. The DNA for the CDR3 is TGTGCCTGGCGATTTCGGAGCACAGATACGCAGTATTTT.